One TCR beta chain is described in this entry. Its antigen is still unknown. Between the trimmed V and J ends, which lost 3 bases and 6 bases, there was a span of 9 bases. Germline CDR1 and CDR2: SGHTA and FQGNSA. The CDR3 runs to 13 residues. Out of around 10 ml of fresh peripheral blood came the PBMCs. This sample is part of a study of T cells in Graves' hyperthyroidism and ophthalmopathy. General observations from the study: Most clonotypes that expanded in the thyroid above 0.001 also showed up in blood. It was a median about 6.5 months before onset that the model predicted ophthalmopathy.

The source material, RNA transcripts, was used to amplify TCR beta CDR3 regions. HTBI primers drove first-round RT-PCR of the TCR CDR3. TCRdb re-called the multiplex PCR reads with MiXCR, one entry per CDR3 protein. The table shows hundreds of thousands of distinct CDR3 sequences, with less than 25% occurring only once. Sequenced input: blood. The clonotype comes from a woman in her thirties with Graves' ophthalmopathy. The chain carries TRBV7-2 and TRBJ2-4, with D unclear. CDR3 protein: CASSFGLGNIQYF. The CDR3 nucleotides read TGTGCCAGCAGCTTCGGTTTGGGAAACATTCAGTACTTC.